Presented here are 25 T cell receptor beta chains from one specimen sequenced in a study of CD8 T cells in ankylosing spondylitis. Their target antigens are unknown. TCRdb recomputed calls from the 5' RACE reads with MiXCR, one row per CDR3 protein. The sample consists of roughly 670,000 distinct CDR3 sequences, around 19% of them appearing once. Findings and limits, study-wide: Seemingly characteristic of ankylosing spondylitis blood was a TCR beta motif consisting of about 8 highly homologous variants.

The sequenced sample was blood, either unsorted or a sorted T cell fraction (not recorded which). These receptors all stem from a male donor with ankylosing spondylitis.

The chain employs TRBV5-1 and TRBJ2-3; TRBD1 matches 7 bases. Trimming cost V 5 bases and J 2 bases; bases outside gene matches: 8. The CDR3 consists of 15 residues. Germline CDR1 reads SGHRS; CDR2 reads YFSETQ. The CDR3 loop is CASRSGTANTDTQYF. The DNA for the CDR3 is TGCGCCAGCAGATCCGGGACAGCAAACACAGATACGCAGTATTTT.

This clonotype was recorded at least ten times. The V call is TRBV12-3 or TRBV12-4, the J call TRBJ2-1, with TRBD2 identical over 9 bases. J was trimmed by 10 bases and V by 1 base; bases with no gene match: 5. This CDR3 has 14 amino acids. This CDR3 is CASSLGLADPEQFF. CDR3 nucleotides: TGTGCCAGCAGTTTAGGACTAGCGGACCCCGAGCAGTTCTTC.

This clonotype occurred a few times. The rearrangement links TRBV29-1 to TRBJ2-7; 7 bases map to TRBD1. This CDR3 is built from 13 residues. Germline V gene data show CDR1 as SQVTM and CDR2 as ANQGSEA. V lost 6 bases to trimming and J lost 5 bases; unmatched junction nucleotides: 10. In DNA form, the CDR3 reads TGCAGCGTCGTAAGACAGGGATCGGACGAGCAGTACTTC. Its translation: CSVVRQGSDEQYF.

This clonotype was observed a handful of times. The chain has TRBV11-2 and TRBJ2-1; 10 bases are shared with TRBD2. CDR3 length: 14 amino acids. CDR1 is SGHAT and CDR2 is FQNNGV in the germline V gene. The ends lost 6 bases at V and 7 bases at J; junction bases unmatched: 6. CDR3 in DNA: TGTGCCAGCAGACGAAGCGGGGGGGCTAATGAGCAGTTCTTC. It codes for CASRRSGGANEQFF.

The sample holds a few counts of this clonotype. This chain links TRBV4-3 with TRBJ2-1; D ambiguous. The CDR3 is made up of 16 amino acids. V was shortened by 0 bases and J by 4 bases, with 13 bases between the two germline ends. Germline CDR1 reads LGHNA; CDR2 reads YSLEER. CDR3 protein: CASSQESSPYYNEQFF. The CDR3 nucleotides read TGCGCCAGCAGCCAAGAGTCCAGCCCCTATTACAATGAGCAGTTCTTC.

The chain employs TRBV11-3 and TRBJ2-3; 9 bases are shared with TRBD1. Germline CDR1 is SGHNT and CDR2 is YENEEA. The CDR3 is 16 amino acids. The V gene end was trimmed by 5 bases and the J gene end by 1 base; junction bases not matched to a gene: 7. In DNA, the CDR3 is TGTGCCAGCAGCCTCAGACAGGGGGTAGGCACAGATACGCAGTATTTT. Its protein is CASSLRQGVGTDTQYF.

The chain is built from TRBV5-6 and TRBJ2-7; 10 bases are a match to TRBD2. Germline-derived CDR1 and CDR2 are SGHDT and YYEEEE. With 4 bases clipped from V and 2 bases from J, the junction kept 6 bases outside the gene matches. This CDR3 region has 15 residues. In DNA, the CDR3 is TGTGCCAGCAGCGGGTTAGCGGGGGGCCCCTACGAGCAGTACTTC. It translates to CASSGLAGGPYEQYF.

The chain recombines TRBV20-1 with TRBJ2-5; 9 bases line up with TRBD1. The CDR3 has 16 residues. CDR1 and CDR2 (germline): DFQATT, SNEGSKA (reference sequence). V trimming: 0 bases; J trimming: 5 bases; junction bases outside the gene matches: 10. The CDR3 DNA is TGCAGTGCTAGAGATTATTCACAGGGGGCCGAGGAGACCCAGTACTTC. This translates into CSARDYSQGAEETQYF.

The CDR3 here is CASSLGGDPISYEQYF. The CDR3 coding sequence is TGCGCCAGCAGCTTGGGTGGGGACCCCATCTCCTACGAGCAGTACTTC. This chain joins TRBV5-1 and TRBJ2-7; possibly TRBD1 or TRBD2 for D (5 bases each). The length of the CDR3 is 16 residues. V was trimmed by 0 bases and J by 0 bases, leaving 13 bases between them. The V gene's germline CDR1 is SGHRS and CDR2 YFSETQ.

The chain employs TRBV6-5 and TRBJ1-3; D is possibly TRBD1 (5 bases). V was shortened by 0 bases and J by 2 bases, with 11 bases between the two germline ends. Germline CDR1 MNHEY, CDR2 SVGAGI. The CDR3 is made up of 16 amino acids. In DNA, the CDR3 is TGTGCCAGCAGTTACTCGGGGGACGCGACTGGAAACACCATATATTTT. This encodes CASSYSGDATGNTIYF.

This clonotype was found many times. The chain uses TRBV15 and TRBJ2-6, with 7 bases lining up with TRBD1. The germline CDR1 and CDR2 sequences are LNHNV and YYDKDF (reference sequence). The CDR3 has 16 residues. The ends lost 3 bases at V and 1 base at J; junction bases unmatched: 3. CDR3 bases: TGTGCCACCAGCAGGGCCAGGGGGTCTGGGGCCAACGTCCTGACTTTC. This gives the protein CATSRARGSGANVLTF.

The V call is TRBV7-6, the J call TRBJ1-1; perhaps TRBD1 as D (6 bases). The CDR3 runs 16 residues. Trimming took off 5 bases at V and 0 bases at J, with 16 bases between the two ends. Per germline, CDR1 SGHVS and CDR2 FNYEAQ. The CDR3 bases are TGTGCCAGCAGCAACGTCGGGGGGCGCATGAACACTGAAGCTTTCTTT. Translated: CASSNVGGRMNTEAFF.

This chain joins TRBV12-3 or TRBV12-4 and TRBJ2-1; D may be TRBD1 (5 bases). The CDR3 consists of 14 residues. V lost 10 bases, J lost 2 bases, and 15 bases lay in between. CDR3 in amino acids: CATSGRPTYNEQFF. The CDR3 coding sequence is TGTGCCACCTCAGGGCGCCCGACCTACAATGAGCAGTTCTTC.

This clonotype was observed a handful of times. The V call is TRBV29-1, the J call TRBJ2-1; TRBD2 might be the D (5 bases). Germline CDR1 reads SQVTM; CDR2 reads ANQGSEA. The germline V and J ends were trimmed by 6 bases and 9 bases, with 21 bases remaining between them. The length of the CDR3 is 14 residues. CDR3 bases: TGCAGCGTCCCCCGGGATTTCCCCACCCGTGAGCAGTTCTTC. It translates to CSVPRDFPTREQFF.

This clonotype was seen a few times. In nucleotides, the CDR3 is TGCAGCGTTGAAGGAGGGCGGGTAGACAATGAGCAGTTCTTC. Translating it yields CSVEGGRVDNEQFF. The chain combines TRBV29-1 with TRBJ2-1; D possibly corresponds to TRBD2 (5 bases). With 1 base removed from V and 5 bases from J, the gap between germline ends came to 12 bases. The CDR3 runs 14 residues. Per germline, CDR1 SQVTM and CDR2 ANQGSEA.

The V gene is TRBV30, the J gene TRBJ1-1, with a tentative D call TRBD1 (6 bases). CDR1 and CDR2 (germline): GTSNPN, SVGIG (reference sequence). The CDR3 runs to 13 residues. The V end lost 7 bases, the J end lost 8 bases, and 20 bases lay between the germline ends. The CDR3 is CALTKPGHKEAFF. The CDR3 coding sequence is TGTGCCTTAACTAAACCGGGACACAAAGAAGCTTTCTTT.

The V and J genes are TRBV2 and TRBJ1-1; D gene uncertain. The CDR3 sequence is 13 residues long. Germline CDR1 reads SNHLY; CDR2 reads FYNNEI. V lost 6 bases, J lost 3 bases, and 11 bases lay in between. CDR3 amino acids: CASSPTWDTEAFF. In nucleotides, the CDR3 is TGTGCCAGCAGCCCAACCTGGGACACTGAAGCTTTCTTT.

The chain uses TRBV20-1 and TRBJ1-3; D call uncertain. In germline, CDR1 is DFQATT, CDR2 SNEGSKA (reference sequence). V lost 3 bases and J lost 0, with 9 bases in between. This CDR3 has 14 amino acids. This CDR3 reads CSASLIGSGNTIYF. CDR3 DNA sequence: TGCAGTGCTAGCCTAATTGGCTCTGGAAACACCATATATTTT.

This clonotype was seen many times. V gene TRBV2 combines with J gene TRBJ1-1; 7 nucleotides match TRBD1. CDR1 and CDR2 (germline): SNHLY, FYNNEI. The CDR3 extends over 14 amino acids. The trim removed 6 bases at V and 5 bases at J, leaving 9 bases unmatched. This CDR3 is CASRGSGGGTEAFF. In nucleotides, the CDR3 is TGTGCCAGCAGGGGATCAGGGGGAGGAACTGAAGCTTTCTTT.

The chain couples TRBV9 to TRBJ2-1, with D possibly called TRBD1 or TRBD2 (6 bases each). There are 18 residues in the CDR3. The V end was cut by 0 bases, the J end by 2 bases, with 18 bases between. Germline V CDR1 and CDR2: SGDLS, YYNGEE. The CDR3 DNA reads TGTGCCAGCAGCGTAGGCGAGGGGGGACTTCAAACCTACAATGAGCAGTTCTTC. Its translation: CASSVGEGGLQTYNEQFF. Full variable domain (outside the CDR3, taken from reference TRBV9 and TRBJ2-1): DSGVTQTPKHLITATGQRVTLRCSPRSGDLSVYWYQQSLDQGLQFLIQYYNGEERAKGNILERFSAQQFPDLHSELNLSSLELGDSALYFCASSVGEGGLQTYNEQFFGPGTRLTVL.

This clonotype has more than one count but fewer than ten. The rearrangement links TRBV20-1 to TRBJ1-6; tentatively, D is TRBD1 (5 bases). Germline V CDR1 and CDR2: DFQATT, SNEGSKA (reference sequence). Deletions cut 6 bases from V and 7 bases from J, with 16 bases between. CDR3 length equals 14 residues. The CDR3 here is CSAPPRWGNSPLHF. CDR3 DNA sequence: TGCAGTGCCCCCCCGAGGTGGGGCAATTCACCCCTCCACTTT.

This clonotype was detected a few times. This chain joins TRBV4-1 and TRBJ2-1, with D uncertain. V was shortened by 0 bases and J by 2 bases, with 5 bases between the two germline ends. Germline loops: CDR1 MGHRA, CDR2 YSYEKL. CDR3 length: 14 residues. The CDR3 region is CASSQDPAYNEQFF. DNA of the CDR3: TGCGCCAGCAGCCAAGATCCGGCCTACAATGAGCAGTTCTTC.

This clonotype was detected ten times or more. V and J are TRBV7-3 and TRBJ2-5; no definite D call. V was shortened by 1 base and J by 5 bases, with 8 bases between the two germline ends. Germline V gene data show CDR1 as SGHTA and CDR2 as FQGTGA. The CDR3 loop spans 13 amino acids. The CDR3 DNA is TGTGCCAGCAGCTTAAAAGGACGGGAGACCCAGTACTTC. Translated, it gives CASSLKGRETQYF.

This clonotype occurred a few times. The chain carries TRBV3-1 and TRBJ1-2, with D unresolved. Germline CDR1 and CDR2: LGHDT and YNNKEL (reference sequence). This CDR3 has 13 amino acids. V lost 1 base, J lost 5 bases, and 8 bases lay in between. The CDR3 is CASSQGTSYGYTF. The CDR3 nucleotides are TGTGCCAGCAGCCAAGGGACGAGTTATGGCTACACCTTC.

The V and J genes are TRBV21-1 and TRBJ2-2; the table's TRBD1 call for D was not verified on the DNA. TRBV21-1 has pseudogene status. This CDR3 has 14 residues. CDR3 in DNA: TGTGCCAGCAGCACGGGACGGTGGACCGGGGAGCTGTTTTTT. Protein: CASSTGRWTGELFF.